This T cell receptor beta chain emerged from a study of T cell responses to AZD1222 COVID-19 vaccine. Overall study findings and caveats: Two AZD1222 doses significantly raised spike-specific TCR breadth and depth over controls.

The V end was cut by 7 bases, the J end by 4 bases, with 17 bases between. There are 15 residues in the CDR3. Germline CDR1 and CDR2: LNHDA and SQIVND (reference sequence). The data were produced by immunoSEQ multiplex PCR, yet TCRdb's version contains in-frame clones alone and is incomplete. The data hold approximately 180,000 clones, with around nine tenths observed a single time. On this clone itself: Its target is unknown.

Sequencing was performed on peripheral blood, taken on day 0 of AZD1222 vaccination. The rearrangement links TRBV19 to TRBJ2-1; maybe TRBD1 (5 bases). This receptor was identified in an adult in good health. The CDR3: CASTDAGMWYNEQFF. CDR3 bases: TGTGCCAGTACCGATGCAGGGATGTGGTACAATGAGCAGTTCTTC.